This T cell receptor beta chain was observed in a study of T cell changes during pregnancy in multiple sclerosis (dated by TCRdb to between 2018 and 2021). Regarding the study in general: In women with multiple sclerosis, the researchers looked at how the T cell repertoire shifted as pregnancy progressed.

Points on this clone: Its target antigen remains unknown. No quality values exist for individual bases; no much larger clone is one base distant.

Library preparation employed the immunoSEQ multiplex PCR assay. TCRdb carries this immuneACCESS record with in-frame sequences only. Its versions omit some clonotypes, under half of them owing to an unresolved V gene in the studies checked, with the rest unexplained. In all, the sample holds tens of thousands of clones, and just under 95% of those were seen once. 0.7% to 1% of the sample rests with the top ten. The CDR3 measures 13 amino acids from cysteine to phenylalanine. Only the CDR3 region is kept as DNA, spanning 39 bases read in frame from base 1. According to the germline V gene (reference sequence), CDR1 reads SEHNR and CDR2 reads FQNEAQ. For this chain, trimming is 7 bases at the V end and 7 bases at the J end, and the number of junction bases without a gene match is 7.

Material: peripheral blood, obtained in the third trimester of pregnancy. Recombination joined TRBV7-9 with TRBJ2-1, with TRBD2 matching 7 junction bases. This sequence originates from a female donor with multiple sclerosis, enrolled in a pregnancy study. The sequence in DNA is TGTGCCAGCAATCCTTCGGGGGGAAATGAGCAGTTCTTC. Its translation reads: CASNPSGGNEQFF.